The 29 T cell receptor beta chains below were found in one sample sequenced in a study of patients and donors after allogeneic stem cell transplantation. TCRdb independently ran MiXCR on the RT-PCR reads; one entry per CDR3 protein. The sample shows 150,000 or so distinct CDR3 sequences, 24% of them seen only once. Sequencing used blood, either unsorted or a sorted T cell fraction (not recorded which). Receptor source: a human donor who was either an allogeneic HSCT recipient or a stem cell or donor lymphocyte infusion donor (not recorded which). It is not recorded whose cells these are; they may come from a transplant donor.

This clonotype was seen a few times. V gene TRBV15 combines with J gene TRBJ2-3, with D uncertain. This CDR3 spans 16 amino acids. Trimming pared 2 bases from V and 2 bases from J, leaving 14 bases between. The germline V gene encodes CDR1 LNHNV and CDR2 YYDKDF (reference sequence). The DNA of the CDR3 is TGTGCCACCAGCAGAACAAGTACTGCAAACACAGATACGCAGTATTTT. It translates to CATSRTSTANTDTQYF.

V and J are TRBV12-3 or TRBV12-4 and TRBJ1-3; the match to TRBD1 covers 12 bases. The CDR3 has 16 amino acids. J gave up 2 bases and V 6 bases, and 5 bases lay outside the gene matches. The CDR3, as DNA: TGTGCCAGCAGACGGGACAGGGGGCTTACTGGAAACACCATATATTTT. Its protein product is CASRRDRGLTGNTIYF.

This chain links TRBV6-5 with TRBJ2-3; D remains ambiguous. CDR3 length: 13 amino acids. Per germline, CDR1 MNHEY and CDR2 SVGAGI. V was cut by 5 bases and J by 1 base, with 7 bases left in between. The CDR3 loop is CASSQKGTDTQYF. The CDR3 DNA reads as TGTGCCAGCAGTCAGAAGGGCACAGATACGCAGTATTTT.

This clonotype was seen a handful of times. The chain employs TRBV5-1 and TRBJ2-7; tentative D call: TRBD2 (6 bases). There are 12 residues in the CDR3. The germline V gene encodes CDR1 SGHRS and CDR2 YFSETQ. V was trimmed by 2 bases and J by 5 bases, leaving 8 bases between them. CDR3: CASSFRRDEQYF. The CDR3 nucleotides read TGCGCCAGCAGCTTTAGGAGGGACGAGCAGTACTTC.

This clonotype was counted only a few times. The chain couples TRBV29-1 to TRBJ2-7, with 7 positions matching TRBD1. CDR1 is SQVTM and CDR2 is ANQGSEA in the germline V gene. V gave up 1 base and J gave up 0 bases; unmatched junction bases: 6. CDR3 length: 15 amino acids. Here the CDR3 DNA reads TGCAGCGTTGAAGGGAAAGGGGGCCTCTCCTACGAGCAGTACTTC. Translated: CSVEGKGGLSYEQYF.

In this sample, this clonotype turned up a few times. V and J are TRBV7-9 and TRBJ2-1, with a weak D call TRBD2 (6 bases). The germline gives CDR1 SEHNR, CDR2 FQNEAQ (reference sequence). There are 16 residues in the CDR3. V was shortened by 5 bases and J by 0 bases, with 14 bases between the two germline ends. CDR3 sequence: CASSPLEGSSYNEQFF. CDR3 bases: TGTGCCAGCAGCCCCCTGGAGGGTAGCTCCTACAATGAGCAGTTCTTC.

The V and J genes are TRBV6-5 and TRBJ2-6; tentative D call: TRBD2 (5 bases). V shed 8 bases and J shed 1 base, with 9 bases lying between them. Germline CDR1 is MNHEY and CDR2 is SVGAGI. The CDR3 sequence is 14 residues long. For the CDR3, the DNA is TGTGCCAGCTCCGGGGAATCTGGGGCCAACGTCCTGACTTTC. This codes for CASSGESGANVLTF.

This clonotype was counted between two and nine times. The V gene is TRBV6-6, the J gene TRBJ1-6, with no clear D. Per germline, CDR1 MNHNY and CDR2 SVGAGI (reference sequence). Trimming cost V 7 bases and J 3 bases, with 10 bases left between them. This CDR3 spans 14 amino acids. The CDR3 sequence: CASTYTGYNSPLHF. The CDR3 nucleotides read TGTGCCAGCACCTACACGGGCTATAATTCACCCCTCCACTTT.

At least ten counts were recorded for this clonotype. This chain links TRBV2 with TRBJ2-7; TRBD2 matches 10 bases. The CDR3 is 14 amino acids. Germline V gene lookup returns CDR1 SNHLY and CDR2 FYNNEI. With V trimmed by 8 bases and J by 4 bases, 8 bases remained unmatched. The CDR3 DNA sequence: TGTGCCAGCCGAACAACTAGCGGGACGTACGAGCAGTACTTC. Amino acid sequence: CASRTTSGTYEQYF.

This clonotype was found many times. The J gene is TRBJ1-4, the V gene TRBV9; D ambiguous. The germline CDR1 and CDR2 sequences are SGDLS and YYNGEE. The CDR3 spans 16 residues. V was clipped by 4 bases and J by 2 bases, with 15 bases between them. The CDR3 DNA follows: TGTGCCAGCAGCCCAAGATGGGGAGCGACTAATGAAAAACTGTTTTTT. It yields the protein CASSPRWGATNEKLFF.

This clonotype was seen ten or more times. In nucleotides, the CDR3 is TGCAGCGTTAACAGGGTTACTAACTATGGCTACACCTTC. As protein: CSVNRVTNYGYTF. The chain recombines TRBV29-1 with TRBJ1-2; perhaps TRBD1 as D (6 bases). V was cut by 5 bases and J by 0 bases, with 10 bases left in between. This CDR3 spans 13 amino acids. Germline CDR1 reads SQVTM; CDR2 reads ANQGSEA.

The V gene is TRBV20-1, the J gene TRBJ1-6, with D perhaps TRBD1 (6 bases). The CDR3 spans 19 residues. V was shortened by 0 bases and J by 7 bases, with 25 bases between the two germline ends. Germline V gene lookup returns CDR1 DFQATT and CDR2 SNEGSKA (reference sequence). CDR3 residues: CSARDGAGAAPQGNSPLHF. The CDR3 DNA reads TGCAGTGCTAGAGATGGGGCAGGGGCCGCGCCCCAAGGCAATTCACCCCTCCACTTT.

The V gene is TRBV5-1, the J gene TRBJ1-2; TRBD1 matches at 10 bases. This CDR3 region has 13 residues. Per germline, CDR1 SGHRS and CDR2 YFSETQ. Trimming cost V 4 bases and J 6 bases; bases outside gene matches: 3. The CDR3 nucleotides are TGCGCCAGCAGCGGGACAGGGGTCGATGGCTACACCTTC. This translates into CASSGTGVDGYTF. The whole variable domain, remainder taken from reference TRBV5-1 and TRBJ1-2, is KAGVTQTPRYLIKTRGQQVTLSCSPISGHRSVSWYQQTPGQGLQFLFEYFSETQRNKGNFPGRFSGRQFSNSRSEMNVSTLELGDSALYLCASSGTGVDGYTFGSGTRLTVV.

This clonotype was counted a few times. This chain joins TRBV3-1 and TRBJ2-1; 10 positions agree with TRBD1. Germline lookup yields CDR1 LGHDT and CDR2 YNNKEL (reference sequence). The length of the CDR3 is 12 residues. CDR3 DNA sequence: TGTGCTAGTAAGGACAGGGGGAATGAGCAGTTCTTC. Amino acid sequence: CASKDRGNEQFF.

This clonotype was seen a handful of times. An end of the junction differs from the germline gene, which may be a read error. The chain couples TRBV29-1 to TRBJ2-7; possible D gene TRBD1, 5 bases. Germline CDR1 SQVTM, CDR2 ANQGSEA. The CDR3 covers 10 residues. CDR3 in amino acids: CSVEDNGRVF. The CDR3 region has the DNA TGCAGCGTTGAAGATAACGGCAGGGTCTTC.

The genes are TRBV15 and TRBJ2-3; a possible D gene is TRBD2 (5 bases). V was clipped by 5 bases and J by 0 bases, with 6 bases between them. Looked up from germline, CDR1 is LNHNV and CDR2 is YYDKDF (reference sequence). This CDR3 has 13 residues. The CDR3 nucleotides are TGTGCCACCAGCCGGGGAAGCACAGATACGCAGTATTTT. This sequence encodes CATSRGSTDTQYF.

This clonotype has just a few counts. The rearrangement uses TRBV5-1 and TRBJ2-7; D perhaps matches TRBD2 (6 bases). CDR3 length equals 15 residues. Per the germline V gene, CDR1 is SGHRS and CDR2 is YFSETQ. V lost 4 bases to trimming and J lost 0 bases, with 14 bases between them. CDR3 amino acids: CASSPSGGSSYEQYF. The DNA for the CDR3 is TGCGCCAGCAGCCCCTCCGGGGGTAGCTCCTACGAGCAGTACTTC. Based on the CDR3 plus reference TRBV5-1 and TRBJ2-7, the full variable domain is KAGVTQTPRYLIKTRGQQVTLSCSPISGHRSVSWYQQTPGQGLQFLFEYFSETQRNKGNFPGRFSGRQFSNSRSEMNVSTLELGDSALYLCASSPSGGSSYEQYFGPGTRLTVT.

This sequence joins TRBV29-1 and TRBJ2-3; 10 bases are a match to TRBD1. This CDR3 contains 19 residues. J gave up 2 bases and V 0 bases, and 14 bases lay outside the gene matches. Germline-derived CDR1 and CDR2 are SQVTM and ANQGSEA. This CDR3 is CSVEDLHLRGQGYTDTQYF. Written as DNA, the CDR3 is TGCAGCGTTGAAGATCTTCATCTTCGGGGACAGGGGTACACAGATACGCAGTATTTT.

J is TRBJ1-1 and V is TRBV24-1, with 7 nucleotides matching TRBD1. V lost 3 bases and J lost 6; bases outside the gene matches: 3. This CDR3 is built from 13 residues. Germline values: CDR1 KGHDR, CDR2 SFDVKD. The CDR3 region is CATSDHGQAEAFF. The DNA for the CDR3 is TGTGCCACCAGTGATCACGGACAGGCTGAAGCTTTCTTT.

The rearrangement links TRBV20-1 to TRBJ2-3; 7 positions match TRBD2. The V and J ends lost 8 bases and 6 bases, in that order; junction bases with no gene match: 20. The CDR3 loop spans 16 amino acids. Germline V CDR1 and CDR2: DFQATT, SNEGSKA (reference sequence). CDR3 sequence reads: CSTPLGVAGKADTQYF. The CDR3 DNA follows: TGCAGTACTCCCCTGGGAGTAGCGGGCAAAGCGGATACGCAGTATTTT.

V is TRBV29-1 and J is TRBJ2-3, with 10 nucleotides matching TRBD1. The CDR3 sequence is 15 residues long. With V trimmed by 1 base and J by 2 bases, 3 bases remained unmatched. The germline V gene has CDR1 SQVTM and CDR2 ANQGSEA. The CDR3 region has the DNA TGCAGCGTTGAAGGTGGGACAGGGGTCACAGATACGCAGTATTTT. Translation: CSVEGGTGVTDTQYF.

This chain joins TRBV7-9 and TRBJ1-5; D gene ambiguous. This CDR3 has 18 residues. Germline V gene lookup returns CDR1 SEHNR and CDR2 FQNEAQ (reference sequence). V lost 4 bases and J lost 8, with 27 bases in between. CDR3: CASSSGRPDQLYAEPQHF. The CDR3 nucleotides read TGTGCCAGCAGCTCAGGACGGCCGGATCAGCTTTATGCCGAGCCCCAGCATTTT. The whole variable domain, remainder taken from reference TRBV7-9 and TRBJ1-5, is DTGVSQNPRHKITKRGQNVTFRCDPISEHNRLYWYRQTLGQGPEFLTYFQNEAQLEKSRLLSDRFSAERPKGSFSTLEIQRTEQGDSAMYLCASSSGRPDQLYAEPQHFGDGTRLSIL.

This clonotype has more than one count but fewer than ten. The chain is built from TRBV27 and TRBJ1-4, with D unresolved. V shed 0 bases and J shed 4 bases, with 9 bases lying between them. CDR1 and CDR2 (germline): MNHEY, SMNVEV (reference sequence). The CDR3 runs to 15 residues. CDR3 sequence (DNA): TGTGCCAGCAGTTTATCAGGGCCGAATAATGAAAAACTGTTTTTT. As protein: CASSLSGPNNEKLFF.

The rearrangement joins TRBV18 to TRBJ2-7; D not certain. This CDR3 spans 14 amino acids. V lost 3 bases, J lost 2 bases, and 11 bases lay in between. From germline, CDR1 is KGHSH and CDR2 LQKENI. The DNA for the CDR3 is TGTGCCAGCTCACCTTCAGACTTTACCTACGAGCAGTACTTC. Encoded protein: CASSPSDFTYEQYF.

This clonotype turned up a few times. This sequence joins TRBV18 and TRBJ2-7; the D is unclear. The CDR3 length is 13 residues. Trimming removed 1 base from V and 5 bases from J, with 9 bases in between. The germline gives CDR1 KGHSH, CDR2 LQKENI. The CDR3 protein is CASSPHQENEQYF. As DNA, the CDR3 is TGTGCCAGCTCACCACATCAGGAGAACGAGCAGTACTTC.

Details on this clonotype: The junction differs from germline at one of its ends, possibly a read error. V and J are TRBV5-1 and TRBJ1-1; D remains unclear. Germline values: CDR1 SGHRS, CDR2 YFSETQ. This CDR3 region has 15 residues. The CDR3 protein is CASSSDGGLNTEALF. The CDR3, as DNA: TGCGCCAGCAGCTCGGACGGCGGCCTGAACACTGAAGCTCTCTTT.

This chain uses TRBV6-2 or TRBV6-3 with TRBJ2-1; D unresolved. CDR1 is MNHEY and CDR2 is SVGEGT in the germline V gene. V was shortened by 6 bases and J by 4 bases, with 16 bases between the two germline ends. This CDR3 has 15 amino acids. CDR3 amino acids: CASSRASDPYNEQFF. For the CDR3, the DNA is TGTGCCAGCAGCCGAGCGAGTGATCCTTACAATGAGCAGTTCTTC.

The chain carries TRBV21-1 and TRBJ2-7. TRBV21-1 is tagged as a pseudogene. This CDR3 has 13 amino acids. This CDR3 is CASSQGWVYEQYF. For the CDR3, the DNA is TGTGCCAGCAGCCAAGGATGGGTTTACGAGCAGTACTTC.

This clonotype was recorded many times. This chain joins TRBV6-5 and TRBJ1-3; D is unclear. CDR1 is MNHEY and CDR2 is SVGAGI in the germline V gene. Trimming took 6 bases from V and 0 from J, leaving 15 bases between them. This CDR3 is built from 16 residues. In nucleotides, the CDR3 is TGTGCCAGCAGGCGACACCAACCTAGCTCTGGAAACACCATATATTTT. It codes for CASRRHQPSSGNTIYF.